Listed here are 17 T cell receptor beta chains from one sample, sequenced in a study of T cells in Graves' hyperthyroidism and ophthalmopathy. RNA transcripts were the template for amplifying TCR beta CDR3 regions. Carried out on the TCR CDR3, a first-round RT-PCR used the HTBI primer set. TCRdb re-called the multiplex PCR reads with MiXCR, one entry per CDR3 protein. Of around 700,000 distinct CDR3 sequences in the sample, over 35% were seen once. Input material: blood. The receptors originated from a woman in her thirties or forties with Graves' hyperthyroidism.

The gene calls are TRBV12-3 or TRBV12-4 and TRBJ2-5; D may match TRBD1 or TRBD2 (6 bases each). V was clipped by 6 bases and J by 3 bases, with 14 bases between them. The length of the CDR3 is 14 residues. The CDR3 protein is CASRGGDTKETQYF. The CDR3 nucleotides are TGTGCCAGCAGGGGCGGGGACACCAAAGAGACCCAGTACTTC.

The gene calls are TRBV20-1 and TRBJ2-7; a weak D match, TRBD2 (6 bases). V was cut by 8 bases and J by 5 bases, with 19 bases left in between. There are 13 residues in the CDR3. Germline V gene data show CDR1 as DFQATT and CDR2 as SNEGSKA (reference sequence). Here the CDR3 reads CSLAETVDNEQYF. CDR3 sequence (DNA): TGCAGTTTAGCGGAAACCGTAGATAACGAGCAGTACTTC.

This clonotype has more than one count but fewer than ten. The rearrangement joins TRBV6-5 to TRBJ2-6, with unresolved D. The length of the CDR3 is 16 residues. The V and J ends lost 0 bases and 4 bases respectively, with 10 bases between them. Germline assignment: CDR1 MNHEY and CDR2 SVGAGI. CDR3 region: CASSYSVLGGANVLTF. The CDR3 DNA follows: TGTGCCAGCAGTTACTCGGTCCTAGGGGGGGCCAACGTCCTGACTTTC.

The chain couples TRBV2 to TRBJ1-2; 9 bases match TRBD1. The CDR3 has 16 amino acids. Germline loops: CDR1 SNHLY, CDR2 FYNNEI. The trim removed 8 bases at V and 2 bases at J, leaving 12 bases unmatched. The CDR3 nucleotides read TGTGCCAGCTCAAAGTCTCGGACAGGGGAAAACTATGGCTACACCTTC. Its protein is CASSKSRTGENYGYTF.

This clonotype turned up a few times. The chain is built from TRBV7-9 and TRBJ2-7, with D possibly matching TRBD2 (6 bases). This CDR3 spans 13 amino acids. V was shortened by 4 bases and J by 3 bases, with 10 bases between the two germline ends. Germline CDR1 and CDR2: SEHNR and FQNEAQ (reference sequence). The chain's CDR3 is CASSSPGDYEQYF. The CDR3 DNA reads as TGTGCCAGCAGCTCCCCGGGGGACTACGAGCAGTACTTC.

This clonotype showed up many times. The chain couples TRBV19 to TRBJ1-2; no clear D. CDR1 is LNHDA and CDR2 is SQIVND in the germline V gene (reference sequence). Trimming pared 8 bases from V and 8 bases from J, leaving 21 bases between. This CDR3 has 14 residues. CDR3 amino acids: CASHPLTWERGYTF. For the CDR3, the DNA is TGTGCCAGTCACCCCCTAACATGGGAGCGAGGCTACACCTTC.

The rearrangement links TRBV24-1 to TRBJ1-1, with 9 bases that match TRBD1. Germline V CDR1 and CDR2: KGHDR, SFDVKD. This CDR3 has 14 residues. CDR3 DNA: TGTGCACCAGTGAGACAGGGGGTTGACACTGAAGCTTTCTTT. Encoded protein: CAPVRQGVDTEAFF.

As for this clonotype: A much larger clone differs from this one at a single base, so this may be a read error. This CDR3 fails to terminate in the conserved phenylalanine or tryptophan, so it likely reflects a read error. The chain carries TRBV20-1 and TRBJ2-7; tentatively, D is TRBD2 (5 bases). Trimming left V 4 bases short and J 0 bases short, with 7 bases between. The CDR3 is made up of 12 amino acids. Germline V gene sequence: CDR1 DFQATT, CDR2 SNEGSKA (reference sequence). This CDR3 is CSATGLSYEQYI. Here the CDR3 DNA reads TGCAGTGCTACAGGACTCTCCTACGAGCAGTACATC.

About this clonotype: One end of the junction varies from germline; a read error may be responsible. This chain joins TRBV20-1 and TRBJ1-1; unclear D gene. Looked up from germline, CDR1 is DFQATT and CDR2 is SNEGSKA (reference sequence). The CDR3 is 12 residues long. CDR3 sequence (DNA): TGCAGTGCTAGAGCCCGGGATTTTGAAGCTTTCTTC. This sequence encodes CSARARDFEAFF.

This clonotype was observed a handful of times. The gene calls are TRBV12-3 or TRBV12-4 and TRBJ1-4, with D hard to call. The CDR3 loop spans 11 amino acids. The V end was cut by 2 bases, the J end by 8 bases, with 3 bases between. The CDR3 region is CASSLKEKLFF. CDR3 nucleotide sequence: TGTGCCAGCAGTTTAAAAGAAAAACTGTTTTTT.

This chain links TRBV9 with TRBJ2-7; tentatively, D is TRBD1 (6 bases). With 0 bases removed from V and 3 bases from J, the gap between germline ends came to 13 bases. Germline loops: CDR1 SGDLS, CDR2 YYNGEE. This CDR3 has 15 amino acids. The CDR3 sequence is CASSVAYGTNYEQYF. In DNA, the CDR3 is TGTGCCAGCAGCGTAGCTTATGGGACAAACTACGAGCAGTACTTC.

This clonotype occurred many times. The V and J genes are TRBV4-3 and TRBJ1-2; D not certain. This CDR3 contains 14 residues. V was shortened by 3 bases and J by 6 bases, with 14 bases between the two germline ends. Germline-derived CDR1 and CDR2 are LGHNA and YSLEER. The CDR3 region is CASSQGSGVDGYTF. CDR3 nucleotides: TGCGCCAGCAGCCAGGGTTCAGGAGTTGATGGCTACACCTTC.

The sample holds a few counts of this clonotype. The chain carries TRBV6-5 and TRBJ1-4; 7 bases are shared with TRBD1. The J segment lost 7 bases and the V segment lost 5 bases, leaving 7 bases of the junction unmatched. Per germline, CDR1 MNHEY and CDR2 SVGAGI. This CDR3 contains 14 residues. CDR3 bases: TGTGCCAGCAGTCAAACAACAGGGGTTGAAAAACTGTTTTTT. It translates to CASSQTTGVEKLFF.

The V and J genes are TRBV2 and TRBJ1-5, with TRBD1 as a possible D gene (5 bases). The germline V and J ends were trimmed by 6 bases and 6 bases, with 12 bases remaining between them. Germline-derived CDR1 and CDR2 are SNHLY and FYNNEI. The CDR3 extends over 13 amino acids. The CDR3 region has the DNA TGTGCCAGCAGGGGGGGTGAAGTTCAGCCCCAGCATTTT. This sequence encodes CASRGGEVQPQHF.

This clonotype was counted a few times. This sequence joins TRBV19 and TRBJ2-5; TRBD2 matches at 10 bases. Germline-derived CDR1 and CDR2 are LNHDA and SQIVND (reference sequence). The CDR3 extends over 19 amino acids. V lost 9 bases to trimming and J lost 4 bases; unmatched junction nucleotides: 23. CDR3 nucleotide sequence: TGTGCCAGCCGATTGACGGGGAGCGGGAGGGCCGGACGGGGAGAGACCCAGTACTTC. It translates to CASRLTGSGRAGRGETQYF.

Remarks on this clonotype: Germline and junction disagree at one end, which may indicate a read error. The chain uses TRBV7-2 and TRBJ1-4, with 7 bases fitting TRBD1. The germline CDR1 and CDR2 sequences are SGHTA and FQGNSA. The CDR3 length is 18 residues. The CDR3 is CASSRDPPGTALNEKLFF. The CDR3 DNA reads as TGCGCCAGCAGCCGCGATCCCCCTGGGACAGCGCTTAATGAAAAACTGTTTTTT.

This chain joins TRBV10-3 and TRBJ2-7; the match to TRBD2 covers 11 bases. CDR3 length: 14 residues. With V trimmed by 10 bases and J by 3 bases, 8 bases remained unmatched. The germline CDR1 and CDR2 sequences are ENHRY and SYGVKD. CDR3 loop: CATLGLAERYEQYF. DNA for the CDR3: TGTGCCACCCTGGGACTAGCGGAGCGCTACGAGCAGTACTTC.